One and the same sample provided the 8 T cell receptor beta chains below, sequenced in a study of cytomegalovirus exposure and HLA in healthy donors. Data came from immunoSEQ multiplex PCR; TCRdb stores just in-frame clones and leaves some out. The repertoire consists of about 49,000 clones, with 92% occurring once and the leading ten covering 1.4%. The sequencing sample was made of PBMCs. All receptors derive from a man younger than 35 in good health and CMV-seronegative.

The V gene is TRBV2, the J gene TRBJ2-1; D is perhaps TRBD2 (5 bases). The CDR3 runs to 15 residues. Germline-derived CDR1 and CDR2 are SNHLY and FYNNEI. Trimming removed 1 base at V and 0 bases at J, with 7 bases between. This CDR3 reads CASSEGLASYNEQFF. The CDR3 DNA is TGTGCCAGCAGTGAAGGGCTAGCCTCCTACAATGAGCAGTTCTTC.

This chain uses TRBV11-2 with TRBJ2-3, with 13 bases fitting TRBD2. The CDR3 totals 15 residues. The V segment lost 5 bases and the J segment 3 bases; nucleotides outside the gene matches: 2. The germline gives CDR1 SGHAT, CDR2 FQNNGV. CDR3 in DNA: TGTGCCAGCAGCGGGACTAGCGGGATTACAGATACGCAGTATTTT. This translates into CASSGTSGITDTQYF.

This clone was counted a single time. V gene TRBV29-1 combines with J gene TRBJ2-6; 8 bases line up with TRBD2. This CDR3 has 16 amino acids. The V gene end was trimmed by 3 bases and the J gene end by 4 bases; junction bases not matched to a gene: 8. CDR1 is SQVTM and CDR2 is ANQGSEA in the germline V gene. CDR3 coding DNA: TGCAGCGTTGATGGCAGCGGGAGCACAGGGGCCAACGTCCTGACTTTC. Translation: CSVDGSGSTGANVLTF.

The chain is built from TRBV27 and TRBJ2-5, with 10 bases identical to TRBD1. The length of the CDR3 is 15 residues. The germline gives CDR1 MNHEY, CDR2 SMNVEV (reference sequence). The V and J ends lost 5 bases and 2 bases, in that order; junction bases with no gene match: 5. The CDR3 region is CASSPGTGVQETQYF. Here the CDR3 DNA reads TGTGCCAGCAGTCCCGGGACAGGGGTTCAAGAGACCCAGTACTTC.

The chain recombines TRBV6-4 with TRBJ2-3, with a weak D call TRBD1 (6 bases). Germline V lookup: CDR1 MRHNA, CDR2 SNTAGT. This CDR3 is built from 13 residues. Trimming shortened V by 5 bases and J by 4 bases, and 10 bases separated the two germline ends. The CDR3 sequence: CASSQQGADTQYF. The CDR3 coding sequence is TGTGCCAGCAGTCAACAGGGAGCAGATACGCAGTATTTT.

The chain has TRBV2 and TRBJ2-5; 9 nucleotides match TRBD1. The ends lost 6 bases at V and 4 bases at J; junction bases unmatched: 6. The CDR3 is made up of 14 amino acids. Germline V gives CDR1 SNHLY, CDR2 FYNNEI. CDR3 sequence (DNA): TGTGCCAGCAGACCGGGACAGGGCAGAGAGACCCAGTACTTC. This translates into CASRPGQGRETQYF.

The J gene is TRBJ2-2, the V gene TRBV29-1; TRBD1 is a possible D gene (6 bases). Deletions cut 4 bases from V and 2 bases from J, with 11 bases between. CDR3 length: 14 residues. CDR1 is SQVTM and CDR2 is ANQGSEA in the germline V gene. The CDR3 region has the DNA TGCAGCGTTGGCGGACAGCTAAACACCGGGGAGCTGTTTTTT. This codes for CSVGGQLNTGELFF.

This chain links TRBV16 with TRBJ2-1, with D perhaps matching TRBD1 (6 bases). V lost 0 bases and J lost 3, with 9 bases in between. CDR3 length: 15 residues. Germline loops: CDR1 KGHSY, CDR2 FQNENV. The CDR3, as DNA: TGTGCCAGCAGCCAATCGAGGGGGAACTACAATGAGCAGTTCTTC. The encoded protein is CASSQSRGNYNEQFF.